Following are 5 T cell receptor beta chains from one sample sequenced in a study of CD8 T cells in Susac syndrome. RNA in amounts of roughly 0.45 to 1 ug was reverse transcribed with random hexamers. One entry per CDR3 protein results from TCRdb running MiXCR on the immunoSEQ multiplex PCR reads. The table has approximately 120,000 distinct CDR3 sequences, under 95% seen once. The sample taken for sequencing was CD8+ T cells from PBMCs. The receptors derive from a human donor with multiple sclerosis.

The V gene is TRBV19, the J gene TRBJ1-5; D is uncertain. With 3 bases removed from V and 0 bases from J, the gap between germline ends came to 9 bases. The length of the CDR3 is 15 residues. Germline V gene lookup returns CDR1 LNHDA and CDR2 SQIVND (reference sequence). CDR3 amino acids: CASSMAGYSNQPQHF. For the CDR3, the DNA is TGTGCCAGTAGTATGGCCGGGTATAGCAATCAGCCCCAGCATTTT.

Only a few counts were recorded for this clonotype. The CDR3 nucleotides read TGTGCCAGCAGTTCCCAGGGGCAGCCCCAGCATTTT. Protein: CASSSQGQPQHF. The V call is TRBV27, the J call TRBJ1-5, with D possibly being TRBD1 (6 bases). This CDR3 spans 12 amino acids. The germline V gene encodes CDR1 MNHEY and CDR2 SMNVEV (reference sequence). Trimming cost V 4 bases and J 7 bases, with 8 bases left between them.

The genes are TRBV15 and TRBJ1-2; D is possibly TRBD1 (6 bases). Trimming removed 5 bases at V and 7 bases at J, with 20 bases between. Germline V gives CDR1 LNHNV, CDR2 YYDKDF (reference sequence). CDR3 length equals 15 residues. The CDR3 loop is CATSSVGFSGVGYTF. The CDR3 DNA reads TGTGCCACCAGCTCCGTTGGGTTTTCAGGGGTTGGCTACACCTTC.

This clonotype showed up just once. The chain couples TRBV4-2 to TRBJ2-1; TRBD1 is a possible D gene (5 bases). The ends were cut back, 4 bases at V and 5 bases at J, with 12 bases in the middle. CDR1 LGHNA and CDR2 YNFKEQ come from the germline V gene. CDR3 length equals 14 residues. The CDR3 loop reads CASSPQGWDNEQFF. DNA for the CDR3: TGTGCCAGCAGCCCTCAGGGTTGGGACAATGAGCAGTTCTTC.

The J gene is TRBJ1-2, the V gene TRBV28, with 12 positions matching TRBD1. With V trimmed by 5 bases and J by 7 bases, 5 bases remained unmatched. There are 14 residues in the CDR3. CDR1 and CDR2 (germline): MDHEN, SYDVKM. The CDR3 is CASSPGTGGGGYTF. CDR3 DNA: TGTGCCAGCAGTCCCGGGACAGGGGGCGGTGGCTACACCTTC.